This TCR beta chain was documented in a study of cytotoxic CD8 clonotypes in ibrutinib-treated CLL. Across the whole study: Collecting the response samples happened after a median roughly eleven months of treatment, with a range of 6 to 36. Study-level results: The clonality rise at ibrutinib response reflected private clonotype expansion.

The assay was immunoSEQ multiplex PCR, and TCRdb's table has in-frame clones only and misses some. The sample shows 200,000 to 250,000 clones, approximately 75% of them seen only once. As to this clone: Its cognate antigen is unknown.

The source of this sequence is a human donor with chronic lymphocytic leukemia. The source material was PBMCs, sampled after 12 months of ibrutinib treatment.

This CDR3 reads CASSRLAPSQEQFF. In DNA form, the CDR3 reads TGTGCCAGCAGTCGACTAGCCCCGAGTCAGGAGCAGTTCTTC. The V and J genes are TRBV6-5 and TRBJ2-1; 7 bases map to TRBD2. The germline V gene has CDR1 MNHEY and CDR2 SVGAGI. V was pared by 5 bases and J by 10 bases, with 11 bases of the junction left unmatched. CDR3 length: 14 residues.